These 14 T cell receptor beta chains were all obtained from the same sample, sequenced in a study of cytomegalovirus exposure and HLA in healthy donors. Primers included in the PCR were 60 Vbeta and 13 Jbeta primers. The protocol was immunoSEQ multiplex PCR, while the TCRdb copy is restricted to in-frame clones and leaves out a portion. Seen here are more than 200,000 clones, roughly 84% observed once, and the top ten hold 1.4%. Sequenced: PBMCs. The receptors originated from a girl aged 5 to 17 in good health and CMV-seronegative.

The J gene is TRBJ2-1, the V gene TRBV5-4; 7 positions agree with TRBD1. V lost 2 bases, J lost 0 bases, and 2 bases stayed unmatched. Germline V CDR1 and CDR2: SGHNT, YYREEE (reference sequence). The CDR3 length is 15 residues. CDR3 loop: CASSFRTGSYNEQFF. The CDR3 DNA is TGTGCCAGCAGCTTTAGGACAGGCTCCTACAATGAGCAGTTCTTC.

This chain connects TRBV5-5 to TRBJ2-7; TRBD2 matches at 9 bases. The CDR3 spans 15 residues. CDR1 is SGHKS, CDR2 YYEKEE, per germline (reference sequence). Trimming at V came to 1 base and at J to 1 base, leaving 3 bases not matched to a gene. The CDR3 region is CASSLRAGGSYEQYF. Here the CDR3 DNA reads TGTGCCAGCAGCTTGAGAGCGGGAGGTTCCTACGAGCAGTACTTC.

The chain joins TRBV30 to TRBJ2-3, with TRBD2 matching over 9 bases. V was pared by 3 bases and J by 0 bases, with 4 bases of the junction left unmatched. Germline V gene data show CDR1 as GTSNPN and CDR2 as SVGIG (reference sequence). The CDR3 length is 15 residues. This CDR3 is CAWRGLAISTDTQYF. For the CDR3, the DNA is TGTGCCTGGAGGGGACTAGCAATAAGCACAGATACGCAGTATTTT.

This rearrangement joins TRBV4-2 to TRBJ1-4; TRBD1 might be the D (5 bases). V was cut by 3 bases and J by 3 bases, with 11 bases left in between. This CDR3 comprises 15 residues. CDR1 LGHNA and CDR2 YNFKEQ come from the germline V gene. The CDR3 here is CASSHPGISNEKLFF. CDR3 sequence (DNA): TGTGCCAGCAGCCACCCAGGGATCTCTAATGAAAAACTGTTTTTT.

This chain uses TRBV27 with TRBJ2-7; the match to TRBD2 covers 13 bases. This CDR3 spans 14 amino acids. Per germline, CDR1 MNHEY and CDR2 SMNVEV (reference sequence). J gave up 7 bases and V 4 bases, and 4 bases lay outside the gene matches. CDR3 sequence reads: CASSSRLAGGEQYF. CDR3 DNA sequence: TGTGCCAGCAGTTCCAGACTAGCGGGAGGAGAGCAGTACTTC.

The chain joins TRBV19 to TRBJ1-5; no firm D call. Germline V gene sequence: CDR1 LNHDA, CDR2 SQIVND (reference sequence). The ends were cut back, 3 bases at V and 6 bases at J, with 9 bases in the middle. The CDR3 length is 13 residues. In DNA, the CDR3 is TGTGCCAGTAGTATCATAACGGGTCAGCCCCAGCATTTT. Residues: CASSIITGQPQHF.

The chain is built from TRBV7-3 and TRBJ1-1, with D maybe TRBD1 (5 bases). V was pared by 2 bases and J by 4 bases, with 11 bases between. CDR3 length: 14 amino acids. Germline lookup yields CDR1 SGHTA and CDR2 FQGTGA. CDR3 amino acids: CASSLRSQGTEAFF. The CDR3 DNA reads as TGTGCCAGCAGCTTACGGAGCCAGGGCACTGAAGCTTTCTTT.

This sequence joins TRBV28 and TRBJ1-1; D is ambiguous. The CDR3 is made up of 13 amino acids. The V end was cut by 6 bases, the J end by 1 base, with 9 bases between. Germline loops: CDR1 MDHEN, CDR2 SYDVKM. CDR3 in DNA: TGTGCCAGCAGCCCAGTTGGGAACACTGAAGCTTTCTTT. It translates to CASSPVGNTEAFF.

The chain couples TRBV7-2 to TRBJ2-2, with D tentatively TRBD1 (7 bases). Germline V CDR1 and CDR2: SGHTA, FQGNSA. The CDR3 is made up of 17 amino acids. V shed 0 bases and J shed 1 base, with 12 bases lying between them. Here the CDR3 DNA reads TGTGCCAGCAGCTTAGCTCCTCAGGGGGGGAACACCGGGGAGCTGTTTTTT. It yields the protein CASSLAPQGGNTGELFF.

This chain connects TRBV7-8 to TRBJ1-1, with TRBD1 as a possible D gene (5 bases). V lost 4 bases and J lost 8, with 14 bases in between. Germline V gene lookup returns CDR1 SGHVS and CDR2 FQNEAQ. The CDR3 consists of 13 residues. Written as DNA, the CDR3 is TGTGCCAGCAGCTCCCGTTACAGGTCAGAAGCTTTCTTT. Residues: CASSSRYRSEAFF.

The CDR3 coding sequence is TGTGCCAGCTCACCTCTGGAGGGGGCGGCCGAGCAGTACTTC. Translation gives CASSPLEGAAEQYF. This chain uses TRBV18 with TRBJ2-7, with D perhaps TRBD1 (7 bases). The length of the CDR3 is 14 residues. Germline assignment: CDR1 KGHSH and CDR2 LQKENI. The V end was cut by 3 bases, the J end by 6 bases, with 15 bases between.

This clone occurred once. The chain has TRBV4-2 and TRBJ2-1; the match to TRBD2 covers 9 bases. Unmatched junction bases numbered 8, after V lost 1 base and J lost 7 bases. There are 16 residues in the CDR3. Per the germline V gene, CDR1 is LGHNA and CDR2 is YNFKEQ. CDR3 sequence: CASSQGGRGGRNEQFF. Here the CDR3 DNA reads TGTGCCAGCAGCCAAGGTGGGCGGGGGGGGCGTAATGAGCAGTTCTTC.

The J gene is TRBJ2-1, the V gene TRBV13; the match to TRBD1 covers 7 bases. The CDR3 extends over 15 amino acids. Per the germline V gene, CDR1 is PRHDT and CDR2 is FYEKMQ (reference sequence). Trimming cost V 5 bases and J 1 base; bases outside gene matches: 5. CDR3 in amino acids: CASSQGGLSYNEQFF. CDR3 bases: TGTGCCAGCAGCCAAGGGGGCCTATCCTACAATGAGCAGTTCTTC. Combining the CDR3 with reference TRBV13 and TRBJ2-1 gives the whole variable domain AAGVIQSPRHLIKEKRETATLKCYPIPRHDTVYWYQQGPGQDPQFLISFYEKMQSDKGSIPDRFSAQQFSDYHSELNMSSLELGDSALYFCASSQGGLSYNEQFFGPGTRLTVL.

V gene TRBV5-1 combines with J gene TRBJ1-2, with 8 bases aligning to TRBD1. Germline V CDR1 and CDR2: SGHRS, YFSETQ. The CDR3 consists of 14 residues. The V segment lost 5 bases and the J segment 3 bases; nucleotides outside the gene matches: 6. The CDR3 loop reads CASSLGQAYYGYTF. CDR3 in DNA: TGCGCCAGCAGTCTGGGACAGGCCTACTATGGCTACACCTTC.